Each of the 31 T cell receptor beta chains below was sequenced from the same sample in a study of monozygotic twins with inflammatory bowel disease. TCRdb re-called the 5' RACE reads and catalogs CDR3 proteins one per entry, DNA excluded. The sample totals 300,000 to 400,000 distinct CDR3 sequences. The sample was blood. The receptors were gathered from a human donor with ulcerative colitis or Crohn's disease, or a healthy co-twin of an affected twin (not recorded which).

The rearrangement links TRBV20-1 to TRBJ2-1; absent DNA, TCRdb's TRBD2 call cannot be checked. This CDR3 comprises 14 residues. Per germline, CDR1 DFQATT and CDR2 SNEGSKA (reference sequence). The CDR3 sequence: CSARGTSGTNEQFF.

The chain links TRBV7-2 to TRBJ2-1; TCRdb's D call of TRBD2 is untestable without DNA. Germline V gives CDR1 SGHTA, CDR2 FQGNSA. CDR3 length: 11 amino acids. CDR3: CASSQDFEQFF.

The CDR3 here is CATQTTGYSNQPQHF. The chain has TRBV6-1 and TRBJ1-5. Looked up from germline, CDR1 is MNHNS and CDR2 is SASEGT. CDR3 length: 15 residues.

CDR3 in amino acids: CASRSRAEAFF. The chain is built from TRBV9 and TRBJ1-1; TCRdb's assignment of TRBD1 cannot be checked, as there is no DNA. Germline V gives CDR1 SGDLS, CDR2 YYNGEE. The CDR3 covers 11 residues.

The rearrangement links TRBV6-1 to TRBJ2-3. Germline lookup yields CDR1 MNHNS and CDR2 SASEGT. The CDR3 spans 15 residues. The CDR3: CASSLDSSSTDTQYF.

The gene calls are TRBV3-1 and TRBJ2-1; there is no DNA to check the TCRdb D call of TRBD1. The CDR3 runs to 15 residues. Germline CDR1 LGHDT, CDR2 YNNKEL (reference sequence). The CDR3 loop is CASSQDGQGAREQFF.

The CDR3 loop is CATSRTGGREKLFF. V and J are TRBV15 and TRBJ1-4; TCRdb selects TRBD1, and the lack of DNA leaves this call unchecked. Per the germline V gene, CDR1 is LNHNV and CDR2 is YYDKDF (reference sequence). The CDR3 sequence is 14 residues long.

The chain is built from TRBV7-9 and TRBJ1-6; absent DNA, TCRdb's TRBD1 call cannot be checked. Germline V CDR1 and CDR2: SEHNR, FQNEAQ (reference sequence). The CDR3 is made up of 12 amino acids. CDR3 sequence: CASSSAGVRLHF. The complete variable domain, with remaining parts taken from reference TRBV7-9 and TRBJ1-6, reads DTGVSQNPRHKITKRGQNVTFRCDPISEHNRLYWYRQTLGQGPEFLTYFQNEAQLEKSRLLSDRFSAERPKGSFSTLEIQRTEQGDSAMYLCASSSAGVRLHFGNGTRLTVT.

The rearrangement links TRBV11-2 to TRBJ2-1; TCRdb reports TRBD1, a call that lacks DNA to check it against. This CDR3 is 16 amino acids long. From germline, CDR1 is SGHAT and CDR2 FQNNGV. CDR3 in amino acids: CASSLEGRGSRNEQFF.

The chain links TRBV4-1 to TRBJ2-1; there is no DNA to check the TCRdb D call of TRBD1. Germline assignment: CDR1 MGHRA and CDR2 YSYEKL. The CDR3 loop spans 14 amino acids. The CDR3 loop reads CASSQQRGSEEQFF.

The V call is TRBV6-7, the J call TRBJ1-1. Being an ORF, TRBV6-7 has a function that is uncertain. CDR3 size: 16 residues. CDR3 region: CASSLLGTTMNTEAFF.

The V and J genes are TRBV28 and TRBJ2-3; no DNA is available, so the TRBD2 call from TCRdb remains unchecked. Germline V lookup: CDR1 MDHEN, CDR2 SYDVKM. The CDR3 contains 21 residues. The CDR3: CASSPWDPWGTSGAATDTQYF.

The chain links TRBV7-9 to TRBJ1-5; absent DNA, TCRdb's TRBD1 call cannot be checked. Germline assignment: CDR1 SEHNR and CDR2 FQNEAQ (reference sequence). The CDR3 contains 13 residues. The CDR3 reads CASSGGGNQPQHF.

The chain links TRBV5-1 to TRBJ2-2; no DNA is available, so the TRBD1 call from TCRdb remains unchecked. Per the germline V gene, CDR1 is SGHRS and CDR2 is YFSETQ. The CDR3 runs to 17 residues. The CDR3 sequence is CASSPPLSKGNTGELFF. Supplemented by reference TRBV5-1 and TRBJ2-2, the full variable domain reads KAGVTQTPRYLIKTRGQQVTLSCSPISGHRSVSWYQQTPGQGLQFLFEYFSETQRNKGNFPGRFSGRQFSNSRSEMNVSTLELGDSALYLCASSPPLSKGNTGELFFGEGSRLTVL.

The chain combines TRBV6-1 with TRBJ2-7. CDR1 is MNHNS, CDR2 SASEGT, per germline. The CDR3 runs 12 residues. CDR3 in amino acids: CASTFSSYEQYF.

The V gene is TRBV19, the J gene TRBJ1-5. The CDR3 runs 13 residues. Germline V gives CDR1 LNHDA, CDR2 SQIVND (reference sequence). CDR3 sequence: CATQHRGNQPQHF.

The genes are TRBV2 and TRBJ2-7; TCRdb gives TRBD1 as the D gene, but with no DNA this cannot be confirmed. The CDR3 length is 14 residues. The V gene's germline CDR1 is SNHLY and CDR2 FYNNEI. The CDR3 spells CASSVLGTGDEQYF.

The chain joins TRBV7-8 to TRBJ2-3. CDR1 is SGHVS, CDR2 FQNEAQ, per germline. This CDR3 is built from 15 residues. CDR3 sequence reads: CASSQLAVSTDTQYF.

J is TRBJ2-6 and V is TRBV3-1; TCRdb designates TRBD1, a call that cannot be tested without DNA. In germline, CDR1 is LGHDT, CDR2 YNNKEL (reference sequence). The CDR3 length is 16 residues. CDR3 loop: CASSLGTGFGANVLTF.

The chain couples TRBV7-6 to TRBJ1-1. The V gene's germline CDR1 is SGHVS and CDR2 FNYEAQ. The CDR3 runs 13 residues. The CDR3 is CASSLAGELEAFF.

The chain links TRBV7-2 to TRBJ2-3; TCRdb indicates TRBD2, and absent DNA this call remains unverified. The CDR3 spans 14 residues. Germline CDR1 is SGHTA and CDR2 is FQGNSA. The CDR3: CASSPRGLADTQYF.

V is TRBV15 and J is TRBJ1-1; TCRdb gives TRBD1 as the D gene, but with no DNA this cannot be confirmed. The CDR3 totals 13 residues. Per the germline V gene, CDR1 is LNHNV and CDR2 is YYDKDF (reference sequence). CDR3 region: CATSGTGRTEAFF.

The chain employs TRBV5-5 and TRBJ1-1. This CDR3 comprises 14 residues. The germline gives CDR1 SGHKS, CDR2 YYEKEE (reference sequence). The CDR3 is CASSLVAMNTEAFF.

V is TRBV29-1 and J is TRBJ2-6. The CDR3 is made up of 13 amino acids. The germline CDR1 and CDR2 sequences are SQVTM and ANQGSEA. Here the CDR3 reads CSVDTGGANVLTF.

The chain has TRBV5-1 and TRBJ2-1; TCRdb's assignment of TRBD2 cannot be checked, as there is no DNA. The length of the CDR3 is 15 residues. The germline CDR1 and CDR2 sequences are SGHRS and YFSETQ. CDR3 sequence reads: CASSLSGLSNNEQFF. The whole variable domain, filled in from reference TRBV5-1 and TRBJ2-1, reads KAGVTQTPRYLIKTRGQQVTLSCSPISGHRSVSWYQQTPGQGLQFLFEYFSETQRNKGNFPGRFSGRQFSNSRSEMNVSTLELGDSALYLCASSLSGLSNNEQFFGPGTRLTVL.

The V gene is TRBV20-1, the J gene TRBJ2-3; TCRdb picks TRBD1, but there is no DNA to check that call. The CDR3 length is 15 residues. The germline V gene encodes CDR1 DFQATT and CDR2 SNEGSKA (reference sequence). CDR3 loop: CSARGGASSTDTQYF.

The chain has TRBV6-1 and TRBJ1-4; TCRdb indicates TRBD1, and absent DNA this call remains unverified. Germline V gene data show CDR1 as MNHNS and CDR2 as SASEGT. This CDR3 spans 14 amino acids. CDR3 residues: CASSPQGIGEKLFF.

V and J are TRBV28 and TRBJ2-7. Germline V lookup: CDR1 MDHEN, CDR2 SYDVKM. The CDR3 loop spans 15 amino acids. CDR3 sequence: CASSLPGSSSYEQYF.

The rearrangement uses TRBV27 and TRBJ2-1; TCRdb outputs TRBD2, but without DNA this stays unchecked. The germline CDR1 and CDR2 sequences are MNHEY and SMNVEV (reference sequence). The CDR3 covers 14 residues. CDR3 amino acids: CASHPSRSYNEQFF.

The rearrangement uses TRBV28 and TRBJ2-7; checking the TCRdb D call of TRBD1 is not possible without DNA. Germline V gives CDR1 MDHEN, CDR2 SYDVKM. The CDR3 runs to 15 residues. CDR3 loop: CASSGDRGWSYEQYF.

This chain uses TRBV5-1 with TRBJ2-1; the TRBD1 assignment by TCRdb is unverifiable without DNA. In germline, CDR1 is SGHRS, CDR2 YFSETQ. The CDR3 spans 14 residues. CDR3 residues: CASGGEIWSDEQFF.